This TCR beta chain was documented in a study of tumor and adjacent non-tumor tissue in lung cancer. Germline CDR1 LGHNA, CDR2 YNFKEQ. The CDR3 consists of 18 residues. The library came from three nested PCR rounds adapted from ARM-PCR protocols. TCRdb independently ran MiXCR on the multiplex PCR reads; one entry per CDR3 protein. The sample lists about 93,000 distinct CDR3 sequences, 67% seen once, with around 20% in the top ten. This clonotype was counted a few times. The antigen remains unidentified. RNA was extracted from bulk tissue without any cell sorting. Findings of the study overall: Compared with tumor, normal lung showed significantly lower TCR diversity.

The TCR was taken from a man in his 60s with non-small cell lung cancer. This rearrangement joins TRBV4-2 to TRBJ2-6; 7 bases map to TRBD1. Material: lung tumor tissue. The DNA of the CDR3 is TGTAACAGCAGCCAAGAAGGGACAGTGAGCTCTGGGGCCAACGTCCTGACTTTC. It encodes CNSSQEGTVSSGANVLTF.